This TCR beta chain was found in a study of T cell repertoires in ileal Crohn's disease. The data were produced by immunoSEQ multiplex PCR, yet TCRdb's version contains in-frame clones alone and is incomplete. The table has some 15,000 clones, 80% to 85% seen once. This CDR3 is 13 amino acids long. With 5 bases removed from V and 7 bases from J, the gap between germline ends came to 18 bases. Germline lookup yields CDR1 GTSNPN and CDR2 SVGIG (reference sequence). The sequence derives from an adult with Crohn's disease. The gene calls are TRBV30 and TRBJ2-7; D perhaps matches TRBD2 (6 bases). Material for sequencing was ileal tissue. The CDR3 DNA sequence: TGTGCCTGGGTGCGGGACTCCGCCGCGGAGCAGTACTTC. Translated, it gives CAWVRDSAAEQYF. The whole variable domain, filled in from reference TRBV30 and TRBJ2-7, reads SQTIHQWPATLVQPVGSPLSLECTVEGTSNPNLYWYRQAAGRGLQLLFYSVGIGQISSEVPQNLSASRPQDRQFILSSKKLLLSDSGFYLCAWVRDSAAEQYFGPGTRLTVT.